This T cell receptor (beta chain) is from a study of cytomegalovirus exposure and HLA in healthy donors. Points from the study as a whole: Most subjects' HLA-A and HLA-B alleles were reportedly predicted from TCR beta sequences.

Primers included in the PCR were 60 Vbeta and 13 Jbeta primers. Here immunoSEQ multiplex PCR was the method, and the copy in TCRdb shows in-frame clones only, minus some. The sample consists of fewer than 140,000 clones, roughly 80% of them appearing once. Details on this clone: No antigen is known for it.

The CDR3 sequence is 15 residues long. Germline values: CDR1 MGHRA, CDR2 YSYEKL. J lost 4 bases, V lost 4 bases, and 6 bases had no gene match. Sequenced material: PBMCs. The gene calls are TRBV4-1 and TRBJ2-3; TRBD1 matches at 9 bases. The TCR was taken from a man in his 60s in good health and CMV-seronegative. In DNA form, the CDR3 reads TGCGCCAGCAGCCCGGGACAGGGTCCCGCAGATACGCAGTATTTT. Amino acid sequence: CASSPGQGPADTQYF.